This T cell receptor beta chain was identified during a study of blood T cell repertoires in COVID-19. The wider study: Samples came from the United States, Italy and Spain, spanning acute and convalescent COVID-19. T cells, B-cell-depleted T cells, or PBMCs supplied cDNA or gDNA.

Per the study methods: How many nucleated cells were present was estimated from reference gene primer amplification. Profiled with immunoSEQ multiplex PCR; TCRdb holds only in-frame clones, not every one. V and J calls and clone size are given by that table; D and trimming were obtained from the DNA. The data hold 400,000 to 550,000 clones, with roughly 90% observed a single time. The J segment lost 4 bases and the V segment lost 5 bases, leaving 10 bases of the junction unmatched. The CDR3 runs 16 residues. Germline values: CDR1 SGDLS, CDR2 YYNGEE. Sequenced: peripheral blood. The clonotype originates from a woman aged 25-40 years with acute or convalescent COVID-19. The V and J genes are TRBV9 and TRBJ2-3, with 10 bases that match TRBD2. Written as DNA, the CDR3 is TGTGCCAGCAGGCCTAGCGGGGGTGAGTGGCCAGATACGCAGTATTTT. It translates to CASRPSGGEWPDTQYF.